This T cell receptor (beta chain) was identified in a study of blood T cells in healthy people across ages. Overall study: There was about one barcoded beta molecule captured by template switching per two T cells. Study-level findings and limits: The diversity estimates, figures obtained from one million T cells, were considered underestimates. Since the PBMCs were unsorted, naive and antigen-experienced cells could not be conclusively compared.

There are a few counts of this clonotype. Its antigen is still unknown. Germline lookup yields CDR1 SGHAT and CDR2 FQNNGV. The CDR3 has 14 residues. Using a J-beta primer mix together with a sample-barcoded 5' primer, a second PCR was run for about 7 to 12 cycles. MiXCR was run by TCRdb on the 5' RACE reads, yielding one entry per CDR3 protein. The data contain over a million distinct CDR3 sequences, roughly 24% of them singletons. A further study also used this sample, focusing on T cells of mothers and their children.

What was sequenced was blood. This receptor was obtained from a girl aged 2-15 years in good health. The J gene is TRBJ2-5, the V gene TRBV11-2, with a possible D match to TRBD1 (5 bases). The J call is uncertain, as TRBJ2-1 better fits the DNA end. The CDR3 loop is CASSLAFGQGEQFF. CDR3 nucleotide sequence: TGTGCCAGCAGCTTAGCGTTTGGGCAGGGAGAGCAGTTCTTC.